This TCR beta chain comes out of a study of regulatory T cells in long-lasting Graves disease. Across the study: Those with persistent Graves' disease had received antithyroid drugs for over 5 years with positive TSH receptor antibodies. Broader study findings: Rather than thyroid tissue, only peripheral blood underwent study.

For TCR beta, libraries came from iRepertoire HTBI primers and Arm-PCR of CDR3 regions. Authors' methods: Gene usage covered some 66 TRBV and about 15 TRBJ segments. From the multiplex PCR reads, TCRdb called clonotypes with MiXCR, one entry per CDR3 protein. These V and J calls originate from TCRdb's pipeline instead of the authors' own analysis. Of approximately 400,000 distinct CDR3 sequences in the sample, 23% are singletons; the top ten hold approximately 25%. This clonotype appeared many times. Its specificity is not known. Germline and junction disagree at one end, which may indicate a read error. This CDR3 is built from 13 residues. Germline CDR1 and CDR2: SSHAT and FNYEAQ (reference sequence). The time point denotes: persistent/refractory GD, antithyroid drugs over 5 years with positive TRAb. From PBMCs, RNA was extracted and then used to make the TCR library. The collection involved drawing around 10 milliliters of peripheral blood into EDTA tubes.

The source material was peripheral blood mononuclear cells (PBMCs), sampled when the disease was refractory, from a patient treated with antithyroid drugs. The rearrangement links TRBV7-7 to TRBJ1-1; TRBD1 agrees at 9 bases. The TCR sequence derives from a female donor with Graves disease. The CDR3 here is CASSSGQGTEAFF. The DNA for the CDR3 is TGTGCTAGCAGCTCCGGACAGGGGACTGAAGCTTTCTTT.